The entry below gives a single T cell receptor beta chain sequence along with its context. The data derive from a study of Graves' ophthalmopathy and Graves' hyperthyroidism. Investigators amplified TCR beta CDR3 regions from RNA transcripts. In the first round, RT-PCR was carried out with HTBI primers, and a multiplex PCR formed the second round. TCRdb reanalysed the multiplex PCR reads using MiXCR and keeps one entry per CDR3 protein. The sample carries 650,000 to 900,000 distinct CDR3 sequences, 40% recorded once. This CDR3 is built from 14 residues. V gave up 8 bases and J gave up 2 bases; unmatched junction bases: 7.

What was sequenced was peripheral blood. This chain connects TRBV12-3 or TRBV12-4 to TRBJ2-5; 8 bases match TRBD1. This TCR was sampled from an adult man with Graves' ophthalmopathy. Written as DNA, the CDR3 is TGTGCCAGCGGACCTAGGGACAGGCAAGAGACCCAGTACTTC. It is translated as CASGPRDRQETQYF.